The sequence of this TCR beta chain was determined in a study of shared clonotypes between healthy human individuals (dated by TCRdb to the early 2020s). General notes on the study: The cohort included three men and two women between 18 and 49 years of age. For each donor, three plates each were used for CD4 naive and CD4 memory, two plates were used for CD8 naive, and one plate was used for CD8 memory. Blood TCR repertoires of about five healthy adults were deeply sequenced to estimate repertoire size and the extent of clonotype sharing between individuals. Libraries were prepared and TCR repertoires were sequenced by different laboratories using diverse techniques, in order to increase sequencing depth and limit assay-specific biases. Per donor, leukapheresis produced somewhere between about 0.85 and 8.9 billion PBMCs. What the research found in general, with its limitations: Pairwise subsampling indicated that sequencing depth was expected to affect the degree of clonotype sharing among donors. Estimated clonotype richness was generally larger for naive than for memory subsets. The genetic and exposure-history diversity represented was limited by the small number of donors. Higher generation probabilities were observed for clonotypes shared by all four sorted-subset donors than for non-shared clonotypes. Incomplete sequencing was indicated by rarefaction of sorted-subset datasets, despite the large sequencing depth. Sharing across several donors was observed for approximately 4.6% of naive CD4, 3% to 3.5% of naive CD8, 2% to 2.5% of memory CD4, and roughly 0.43% of memory CD8 clonotypes. Sampling was restricted to blood, and TCR repertoires in tissues likely differ from the TCR repertoires found in blood.

TCR CDR3 regions were amplified from genomic DNA by multiplex PCR using the deep immunoSEQ assay. Genomic DNA extracted from each cell subset was distributed evenly over all wells of several immunoSEQ 96-well plates, and each plate served as one replicate. For sorted subsets, roughly 190 ng of genomic DNA, equivalent to tens of thousands of T cell genomes, went into each replicate PCR. Purified libraries were measured with a Qubit 3.0 fluorometer, size-checked on a Bioanalyzer 2100, and measured again with the KAPA Library Quantification kit. Every immunoSEQ 96-well plate was sequenced on a separate single-read 150-cycle Illumina NextSeq 550 flow cell. Under the source paper's analysis protocol: Because only junctional sequences without quality scores were contained in the immunoSEQ output, filtering matching that applied to full-length reads could not be performed. Sequences were annotated with PyIR, a Python wrapper for IgBLAST v1.9, and V/J genes and CDR3 were assigned using IMGT germline references. Reads with weak V/J assignments (E-value above 1e-6), missing CDR3, stop codons, out-of-frame junctions, or ambiguous translated residues were removed. V3J clonotypes were defined as sequences sharing an identical inferred V gene, J gene, and CDR3 amino acid sequence. To compute the percentage overlap between repertoires, the number of shared unique clonotypes was divided by the size of the smaller repertoire. Richness of each repertoire was evaluated using RTK rarefaction, the Chao1 estimator, and Recon v2.1 estimates of unobserved clonotypes. Generation probabilities for all TCRbeta clonotypes obtained by the gDNA method from several donors were computed using OLGA. TCRdb stores this immuneACCESS table with in-frame sequences only. Part of the clones is absent; in the studies checked, under half of the shortfall reflects unresolved V genes, and no reason is known for the rest. Clone size and the V and J calls come from that table; the DNA yielded D and trimming. In all, the sample holds about 670,000 clones, and around 72% of those were seen once. Of the sample, approximately 1.8% falls within the top ten clones.

Donors were healthy HIV-negative adults with no recently reported acute infections or vaccinations. Every donor was a Caucasian adult residing in Nashville, Tennessee, USA. CD4+ T cells were enriched through magnetic negative selection, after which naive cells were positively selected on CD45RA and the remaining negative fraction served as the memory subset. Blood was obtained by leukapheresis, after which PBMCs were separated by Ficoll-Histopaque density gradient centrifugation and cryopreserved in liquid nitrogen vapor phase. Purity and quantity of every magnetically sorted T cell population were checked by analytical flow cytometry. Genomic DNA was isolated from each sorted fraction and quantified by UV absorbance on a Nanodrop 2000c. CDR1 and CDR2 were assigned from the germline V gene as SNHLY and FYNNEI. The CDR3 spans 15 residues, from the cysteine through the phenylalanine. CDR3 DNA only is kept here, 45 bases in frame from base 1. Clipping removes 6 bases from V and 0 bases from J, with 5 as the unmatched junction base count.

As concerns this clone: Its antigen remains undetermined. Per-nucleotide qualities are absent, and no much larger clonotype sits a single base away.

Rearrangement joined TRBV2 to TRBJ2-5; a stretch of 9 junction bases matches TRBD2. This clonotype originated in a woman younger than 45 in good health. Source material: memory CD4+ T cells sorted from blood. What the cell subset or site label conveys for this sample: CD45RA-negative fraction. The CDR3 here reads CASRRGLAYQETQYF. The sequenced DNA: TGTGCCAGCAGGAGGGGACTAGCTTACCAAGAGACCCAGTACTTC.